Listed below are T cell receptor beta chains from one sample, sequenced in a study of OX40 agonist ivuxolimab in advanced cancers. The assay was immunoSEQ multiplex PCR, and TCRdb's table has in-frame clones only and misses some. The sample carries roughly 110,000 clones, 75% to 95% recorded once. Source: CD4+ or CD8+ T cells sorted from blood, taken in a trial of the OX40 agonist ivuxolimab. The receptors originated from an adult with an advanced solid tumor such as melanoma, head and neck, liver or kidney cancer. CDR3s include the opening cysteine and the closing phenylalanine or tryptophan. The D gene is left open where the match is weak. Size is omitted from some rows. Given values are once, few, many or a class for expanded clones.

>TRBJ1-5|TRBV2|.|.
CASNGWQGQGQPQHF
TGTGCCTCCAATGGGTGGCAGGGACAAGGTCAGCCCCAGCATTTT
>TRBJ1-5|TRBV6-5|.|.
CASREGNQPQHF
TGTGCCAGCAGGGAAGGGAATCAGCCCCAGCATTTT
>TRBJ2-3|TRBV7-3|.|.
CASRQGSTDTQYF
TGTGCCAGCAGACAGGGATCCACAGATACGCAGTATTTT
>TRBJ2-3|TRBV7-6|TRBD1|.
CASSYRDRGFNVDTQYF
TGTGCCAGCAGCTACCGGGACAGGGGGTTTAACGTAGATACGCAGTATTTT
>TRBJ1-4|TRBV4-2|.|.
CASSQDLWVPGEKLFF
TGTGCCAGCAGCCAAGATCTCTGGGTCCCGGGTGAAAAACTGTTTTTT
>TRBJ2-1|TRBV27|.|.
CASSLWPEVNNEQFF
TGTGCCAGCAGTTTATGGCCAGAGGTCAACAATGAGCAGTTCTTC
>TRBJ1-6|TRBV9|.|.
CASSPSPGRPLHF
TGTGCCAGCAGCCCCTCCCCAGGGCGACCCCTCCACTTT
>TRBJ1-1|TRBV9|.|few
CASSVSDPAEAFF
TGTGCCAGCAGCGTTAGCGATCCCGCTGAAGCTTTCTTT
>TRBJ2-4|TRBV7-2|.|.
CASSLAGTPKNIQYF
TGTGCCAGCAGCTTAGCCGGGACACCCAAAAACATTCAGTACTTC
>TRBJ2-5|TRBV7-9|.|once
CASSLALREETQYF
TGTGCCAGCAGCTTAGCGCTCAGGGAAGAGACCCAGTACTTC
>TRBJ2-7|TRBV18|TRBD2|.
CASSPSGASYEQYF
TGTGCCAGCTCACCGAGCGGGGCTTCCTACGAGCAGTACTTC
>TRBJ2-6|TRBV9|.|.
CASSVGSGANVLTF
TGTGCCAGCAGCGTAGGGTCTGGGGCCAACGTCCTGACTTTC
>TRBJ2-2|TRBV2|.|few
CASNLGTGELFF
TGTGCCAGCAACCTTGGGACCGGGGAGCTGTTTTTT
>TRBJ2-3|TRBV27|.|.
CASGKQGTTDTQYF
TGTGCCAGCGGAAAACAGGGAACCACAGATACGCAGTATTTT
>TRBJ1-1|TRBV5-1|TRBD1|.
CASSFIRGAEAFF
TGCGCCAGCAGCTTCATCAGGGGGGCTGAAGCTTTCTTT
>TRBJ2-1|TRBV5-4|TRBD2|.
CASSTRLAPPLDEQFF
TGTGCTAGCAGCACCAGACTAGCGCCGCCCCTGGATGAGCAGTTCTTC
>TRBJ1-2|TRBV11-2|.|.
CASSLDPSSFYGYTF
TGTGCCAGCAGCTTAGATCCCTCCTCCTTCTATGGCTACACCTTC
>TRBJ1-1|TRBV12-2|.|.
CASRLARKDLPKNTEAFF
TGTGCAAGTCGCTTAGCGCGCAAGGACCTACCCAAGAACACTGAAGCTTTCTTT
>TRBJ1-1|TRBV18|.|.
CASSPLGDTEAFF
TGTGCCAGCTCACCACTAGGGGACACTGAAGCTTTCTTT
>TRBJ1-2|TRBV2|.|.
CASSGFKDSNF
TGTGCCAGCAGTGGATTTAAGGACAGTAACTTC
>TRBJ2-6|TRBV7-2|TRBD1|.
CASSSRWGQGPHGANVLTF
TGTGCCAGCAGCTCTAGGTGGGGACAGGGGCCCCACGGGGCCAACGTCCTGACTTTC